A selection of T cell receptor beta chains follows, all from one sample in a study of immune heterogeneity within non-small cell lung tumors. TCRdb re-called the multiplex PCR reads through MiXCR, storing one row per CDR3 protein. Of some 10,000 distinct CDR3 sequences listed, 25% to 30% are singletons. The sample consisted of lung tumor tissue. These receptor sequences come from a man between 45 and 60 years old with non-small cell lung cancer. The CDR3 runs from the conserved cysteine through the conserved F or W. The D gene is left open where the match is weak. Expanded clones get a size class; other rows say once, few or many, or leave the size out.

abundance	v_gene	j_gene	d_gene	CDR3nt	CDR3aa
once	TRBV6-2/TRBV6-3	TRBJ2-5	-	TGTGCCAGCAGTTTCTGGGTTTTGGAGACCCTGTACTTC	CASSFWVLETLYF
-	TRBV6-1	TRBJ2-2	-	TGTGCCAGCAGTGGGAAACAGGCGAACACCGGGGAGCTGTTTTTT	CASSGKQANTGELFF
-	TRBV5-6	TRBJ2-1	TRBD2	TGTGCCAGCAGATTGAATAGCGGGGGCTACAATGAGCAGTTCTTC	CASRLNSGGYNEQFF
-	TRBV28	TRBJ1-2	-	TGTGTTAGCATTTCAAACAGTTATGGCTACACCTTC	CVSISNSYGYTF
few	TRBV5-4	TRBJ1-6	-	TGTGCCAGCAGCTTAATCGGGACTAATTCACCCCTCCACTTT	CASSLIGTNSPLHF
-	TRBV9	TRBJ2-3	TRBD2	TGTGCCAGCAGCGTACTGGCGGGAGGGACCCGCGGAGATACGCAGTATTTT	CASSVLAGGTRGDTQYF
many	TRBV9	TRBJ2-2	-	TGTGCCAGCAGCGCGGCGACTAGTTCCACCGGGGAGCTGTTTTTT	CASSAATSSTGELFF
many	TRBV5-1	TRBJ1-4	-	TGCGCCAGCAGCTTGGGGGCAGGGGCAACTAATGAAAAACTGTTTTTT	CASSLGAGATNEKLFF
medium-sized	TRBV27	TRBJ2-1	-	TGTGCCAGCAGTCCCTTGGACAGACCCAATGAGCAGTTCTTC	CASSPLDRPNEQFF
medium-sized	TRBV28	TRBJ2-1	-	TGTGCCAGCAGTCTGACCGGGACCTTCTTTTACAATGAGCAGTTCTTC	CASSLTGTFFYNEQFF
many	TRBV5-1	TRBJ2-5	-	TGCGCCAGCAGCTCGGGAGTGGGGGTTAGCCAAGAGACCCAGTACTTC	CASSSGVGVSQETQYF
few	TRBV20-1	TRBJ2-6	TRBD1	TGCAGTGCTAGAGTACAGGGGGCGCGTGGGGCCAACGTCCTGACTTTC	CSARVQGARGANVLTF
many	TRBV18	TRBJ2-7	TRBD1	TGTGCCAGCTCATCGGCCGGGACAGGGGGAAACGAGCAGTACTTC	CASSSAGTGGNEQYF
medium-sized	TRBV9	TRBJ2-2	-	TGTGCCAGCAGCGTAAGTCAGAGCACCGGGGAGCTGTTTTTT	CASSVSQSTGELFF
few	TRBV11-1	TRBJ1-2	-	TGTGACAGCAGCCCCGCCGTGACAGGCACCTATGGCTACACCTTC	CDSSPAVTGTYGYTF
few	TRBV2	TRBJ2-6	-	TGTGCCAGCAGTGAAAGCCGGCGCAGGGCCAACGTCCTGACTTTC	CASSESRRRANVLTF
many	TRBV11-3	TRBJ2-1	-	TGTGCCAGCAGCCTAACTAGCATCAATGAGCAGTTCTTC	CASSLTSINEQFF
many	TRBV6-1	TRBJ1-3	TRBD1	TGTGCCAGCATCGACAGGGGACCTGGAAACACCATATATTTT	CASIDRGPGNTIYF
many	TRBV2	TRBJ2-1	-	TGTGCCAGCACTGCCGCCGGGACCAACTACAATGAGCAGTTCTTC	CASTAAGTNYNEQFF
-	TRBV24-1	TRBJ2-1	-	TGTGCCACCAGTGATTTGCATTCTCTAGCATCCAATGAGCAGTTCTTC	CATSDLHSLASNEQFF
medium-sized	TRBV6-1	TRBJ2-7	-	TGTGCCAGCAGCCGCACCCTGACCTACGAGCAGTACTTC	CASSRTLTYEQYF
once	TRBV10-3	TRBJ1-6	-	TGTGCCATCAGTGGATTTAATTCACCCCTCCACTTT	CAISGFNSPLHF
many	TRBV19	TRBJ2-7	-	TGTGCCAGTAGTAGGGACGAATCCTACGAGCAGTACTTC	CASSRDESYEQYF
many	TRBV6-1	TRBJ1-2	-	TGTGCCAGCAGTGAAGCGCCGGAGGCTGGGGGCTACACCTTC	CASSEAPEAGGYTF
-	TRBV25-1	TRBJ2-1	TRBD2	TGTGCCAGCAGTGGGCAGCGGGAGGGTACCCCGGGCTCCTACAATGAGCTGTTCTTC	CASSGQREGTPGSYNELFF
-	TRBV5-6	TRBJ2-3	TRBD1	TGTGCCAGCAGCCCGACGACCGGGACAGGGGGCCGGTCGCACACAGATACGCAGTATTTT	CASSPTTGTGGRSHTDTQYF
many	TRBV11-2	TRBJ1-2	-	TGTGCCAGCAGCCTGGGGCTCACCCGGGAATATGGCTACACCTTC	CASSLGLTREYGYTF
-	TRBV4-1	TRBJ1-6	-	TGCGCCAGCAGCCAAGTATTAGATTCACCCCTCCACTTT	CASSQVLDSPLHF
medium-sized	TRBV5-1	TRBJ1-2	-	TGCGCCAGCAGGTTAGGGATGGGAGACTATGGCTACACCTTC	CASRLGMGDYGYTF
medium-sized	TRBV30	TRBJ1-5	-	TGTGCCTGGAGTGTTGCACCAAATCAGCCCCAGCATTTT	CAWSVAPNQPQHF
many	TRBV7-3	TRBJ2-3	TRBD1	TGTGCCAGCAGCTTGACAGGGGGCAAGGATACGCAGTATTTT	CASSLTGGKDTQYF
medium-sized	TRBV15	TRBJ2-7	TRBD1	TGTGCCACCAGCAGTCGACAGGGGGCAGCTTGGCAGTACTTC	CATSSRQGAAWQYF
-	TRBV6-1	TRBJ2-3	-	TGTGCCAGCAGTGATGATCTGAGGGACTTTGGCAGGGAGTATTTT	CASSDDLRDFGREYF
few	TRBV5-8	TRBJ1-2	-	TGTGCCAGCAGCCCCCAAGGACTGACCTATGGCTACACCTTC	CASSPQGLTYGYTF
few	TRBV18	TRBJ2-2	-	TGTGCCAGCTCACCGGCGGCCGGGGAGCTGTTTTTT	CASSPAAGELFF
medium-sized	TRBV28	TRBJ2-7	-	TGTGCCAGCAGTCTCGCGGACAGCACCTACGAGCAGTACTTC	CASSLADSTYEQYF
few	TRBV5-8	TRBJ1-3	-	TGTGCCAGCAGCTTATTTTCGGTCACGAGCTCTGGAAACACCATATATTTT	CASSLFSVTSSGNTIYF
few	TRBV4-1	TRBJ1-5	-	TGCGCCAGCAGCCTACAACCGGGCCCCTATAGCAATCAGCCCCAGCATTTT	CASSLQPGPYSNQPQHF
medium-sized	TRBV27	TRBJ2-1	TRBD2	TGTGCCAGCAGTTTCTTTAGCGGGGGGTACAATGAGCAGTTCTTC	CASSFFSGGYNEQFF
many	TRBV20-1	TRBJ2-1	TRBD2	TGCAGTGCTAGGGGGGGACTAGCGGGAGTTCTCAATGAGCAGTTCTTC	CSARGGLAGVLNEQFF
many	TRBV20-1	TRBJ2-1	TRBD2	TGCAGTGCTAGAGTGGCGGGGGGCTGGGTCAATGAGCAGTTCTTC	CSARVAGGWVNEQFF
-	TRBV9	TRBJ1-4	TRBD1	TGTGCCAGCAGCGCCACGGACAGGAATGTAAAACTGTTTTTT	CASSATDRNVKLFF
many	TRBV6-1	TRBJ1-1	-	TGTGCCACCCGAGCCGGTGGCGTGACTGAAGCTTTCTTT	CATRAGGVTEAFF
medium-sized	TRBV6-2/TRBV6-3	TRBJ1-6	TRBD1	TGTGCCAGCAGCTCCGGGACAGATAATTCACCCCTCCACTTT	CASSSGTDNSPLHF
medium-sized	TRBV24-1	TRBJ2-7	-	TGTGCCACCAGTGATGCCCAGTTGGCGGAGTACGAGCAGTACTTC	CATSDAQLAEYEQYF
-	TRBV5-1	TRBJ1-1	-	TGCACCAGCAGCATTAGCCTAGGGGACACTGAAGCTTTCTTT	CTSSISLGDTEAFF
medium-sized	TRBV27	TRBJ2-1	TRBD2	TGTGCCAGCAGTTTAGCGGGAGGCGTCTCCTACAATGAGCAGTTCTTC	CASSLAGGVSYNEQFF
once	TRBV7-2	TRBJ2-7	TRBD1	TGTGACAGCAGCCCGGGACAGGGCAAGGGCCCCTACGAGCAGTATTTC	CDSSPGQGKGPYEQYF